The clone carrying this T cell receptor beta chain showed up just a few times. The sample is drawn from a study of human T cells and chemical hapten exposure. TCRdb independently ran MiXCR on the RACE reads; one entry per CDR3 protein. The sample holds a few hundred thousand distinct CDR3 sequences; 5.5% are singletons and the top ten take more than 8%. The time point denotes: pre-sensitization, week 0. Treatment meaning: therapeutic diphenylcyclopropenone sensitization with weekly scalp DPC. The CDR3 contains 16 residues. Germline V gives CDR1 KGHSH, CDR2 LQKENI. Trimming pared 1 base from V and 1 base from J, leaving 12 bases between.

The V call is TRBV18, the J call TRBJ2-3, with D perhaps matching TRBD1 or TRBD2 (5 bases each). This receptor was taken from a woman aged 18 to 35 with alopecia areata. Some clones in this sample may be carry-over from other donors' samples. Source: whole blood, taken in connection with sensitization to the hapten diphenylcyclopropenone (DPC). The CDR3 loop is CASSPLRGVGTDTQYF. The DNA for the CDR3 is TGTGCCAGCTCACCACTTCGGGGCGTGGGCACAGATACGCAGTATTTT.